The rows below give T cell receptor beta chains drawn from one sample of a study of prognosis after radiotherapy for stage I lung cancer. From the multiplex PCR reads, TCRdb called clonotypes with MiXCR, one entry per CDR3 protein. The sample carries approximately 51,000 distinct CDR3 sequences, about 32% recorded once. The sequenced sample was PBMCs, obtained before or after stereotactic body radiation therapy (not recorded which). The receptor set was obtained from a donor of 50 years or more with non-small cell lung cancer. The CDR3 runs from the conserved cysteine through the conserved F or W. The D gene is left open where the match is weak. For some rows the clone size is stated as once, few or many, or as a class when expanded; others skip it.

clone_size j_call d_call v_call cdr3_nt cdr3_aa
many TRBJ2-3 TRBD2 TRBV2 TGTGCCAGCAGTGGAGGACCTAGCGGGACTTTCTTTAGCACAGATACGCAGTATTTT CASSGGPSGTFFSTDTQYF
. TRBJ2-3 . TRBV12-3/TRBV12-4 TGTGCCAGCAGTTTAAGCCTCGGGGCGATGGGGGGCACAGATACGCAGTATTTT CASSLSLGAMGGTDTQYF
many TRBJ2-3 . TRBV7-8 TGTGCCAGCAGCCAAAGCACAGATACGCAGTATTTT CASSQSTDTQYF
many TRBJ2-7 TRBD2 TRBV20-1 TGCAGTGCCCGGGGACTAGCGGAGGGCTACGAGCAGTACTTC CSARGLAEGYEQYF
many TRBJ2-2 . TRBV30 TGTGCCCGACGGAACACCGGGGAGCTGTTTTTT CARRNTGELFF
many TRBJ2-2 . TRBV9 TGTGCCAGCAGCTCCCGGACAGACGGGGAGCTGTTTTTT CASSSRTDGELFF
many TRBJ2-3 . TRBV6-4 TGTGCCAGCAGTTACCCCTATATCGGGCTAGCTGATCGTTGCACAAGCACAGATACGCAGTATTTT CASSYPYIGLADRCTSTDTQYF
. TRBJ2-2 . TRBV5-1 TGCGCCAGCAAATTGGGGCAGGCGAACACCGGGGAGCTGTTTTTT CASKLGQANTGELFF
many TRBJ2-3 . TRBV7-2 TGTGCCAGCAGCTTTCTCCCAAGGTCTAGTTCCCCAGATACGCAGTATTTT CASSFLPRSSSPDTQYF
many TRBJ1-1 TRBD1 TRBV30 TGTGCCTGGAGTGTAGACAGGGGAAAAGCTTTCTTT CAWSVDRGKAFF
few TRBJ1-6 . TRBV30 TGTGCCTGGAGGGGACAATCAAATAATTCACCCCTCCACTTT CAWRGQSNNSPLHF
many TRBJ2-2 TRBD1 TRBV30 TGTGCCTGGAGTGTAAAGGGGGCCACCGGGGAGCTGTTTTTT CAWSVKGATGELFF
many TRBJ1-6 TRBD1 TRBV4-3 TGCGCCAGCAGCCAAGCTGACAGGGTCTCTTCACCCCTCCACTTT CASSQADRVSSPLHF
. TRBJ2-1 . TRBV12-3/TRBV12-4 TGCGCCAGCATTTTCATGGCGGGCGGCGAGCAGTTCTTC CASIFMAGGEQFF
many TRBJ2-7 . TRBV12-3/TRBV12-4 TGTGCCAGCAGCCGCCTGGGAGCGACCGAGCAGTACTTC CASSRLGATEQYF
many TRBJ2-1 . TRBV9 TGTGCCAGCAGCGTAGCCGGAATCAATGAGCAGTTCTTC CASSVAGINEQFF
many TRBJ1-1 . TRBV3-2 TGTGCCAGCAGCAAGACGAAGAGGAACACTGAAGCTTTCTTT CASSKTKRNTEAFF
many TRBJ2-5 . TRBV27 TGTGCCAGCTCCGCCGGCCCACGACAAGAGACCCAGTACTTC CASSAGPRQETQYF
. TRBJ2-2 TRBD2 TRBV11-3 TGTGCCAGCAGCCTCTTAGTAATAGCGGGGTACACCGGGGAGCTGTTTTTT CASSLLVIAGYTGELFF
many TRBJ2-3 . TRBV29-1 TGCAGCGTTCTCAAGGGAACAGATACGCAGTATTTT CSVLKGTDTQYF
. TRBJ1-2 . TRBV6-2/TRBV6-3 TGTGCCAGCAGTAGCTCCCTGTTTGGCAGGGGTGGCTACAACTTT CASSSSLFGRGGYNF
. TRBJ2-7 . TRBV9 TGTGCCAGCAGCACAACGGACGGGACTGTAGCATACGAGCAGTACTTC CASSTTDGTVAYEQYF
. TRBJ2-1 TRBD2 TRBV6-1 TGTGCCAGCAGCCACGGTAGCGGGGTGGCCAACAATGAGCAGTTCTTC CASSHGSGVANNEQFF
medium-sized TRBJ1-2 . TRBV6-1 TGTGCCAGCAGTGAAGCTAACTATGGCTACACCTTC CASSEANYGYTF
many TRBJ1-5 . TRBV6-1 TGTGCCAGCGGCCCTCGCGTCACCTCGTCGGGCAATCAGCCCCAGCATTTT CASGPRVTSSGNQPQHF
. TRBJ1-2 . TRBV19 TGTGCCAGTAGTATGGCAGGGAACTATGGCTACACCTTC CASSMAGNYGYTF
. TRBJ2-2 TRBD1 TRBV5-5 TGTGCCAGCAGCTGGGACAGGGTGAGATCCGGGGAGCTGTTTTTT CASSWDRVRSGELFF
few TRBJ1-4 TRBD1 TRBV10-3 TGTGCCATCAAAGGGGACAGACCCAATGAAAAACTGTTTTTT CAIKGDRPNEKLFF
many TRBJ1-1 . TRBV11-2 TGTGCCAGCAGCTTATCGGGGGGCATCGGGGACACTGAAGCTTTCTTT CASSLSGGIGDTEAFF
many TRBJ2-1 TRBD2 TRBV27 TGTGCCAGCAGTCGATCGTTTAGCGGGAGTAGGAATGAGCAGTTCTTC CASSRSFSGSRNEQFF
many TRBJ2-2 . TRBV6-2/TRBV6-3 TGTGCCAGCAGTTACTCGAGAGGCGGGACGAAGGAGCTGTTTTTT CASSYSRGGTKELFF
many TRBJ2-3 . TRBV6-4 TGTGCCAGCAGCGCCAGACCGGGTCGAGATACGCAGTATTTT CASSARPGRDTQYF
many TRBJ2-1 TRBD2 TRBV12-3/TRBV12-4 TGTGCCAGCACCCATAGCGGGATCGACAATGAGCAGTTCTTC CASTHSGIDNEQFF
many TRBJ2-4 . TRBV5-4 TGTGCCAGCAGCTTCGGGGGTACGGCCAAAAACATTCAGTACTTC CASSFGGTAKNIQYF
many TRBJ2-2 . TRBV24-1 TGTGCCACCAGTGCCCAGGGGTCGTCCGGGGAGCTGTTTTTT CATSAQGSSGELFF
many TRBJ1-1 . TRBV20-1 TGCAGTGCTGAAGACCGGGCCTCGGGAAGACCCGAAGCTTTCTTT CSAEDRASGRPEAFF
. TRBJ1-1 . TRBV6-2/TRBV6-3 TGTGCCTGGGGGGGGCCGGCGAACACTGAAGCTTTCTTT CAWGGPANTEAFF
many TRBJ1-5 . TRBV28 TGTGCCAGCGCCCTCAGAGGGCCCCAGCATTTT CASALRGPQHF
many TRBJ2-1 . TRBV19 TGTGCCAGTAGTACCAGGAGTGAGCAGTTCTTC CASSTRSEQFF
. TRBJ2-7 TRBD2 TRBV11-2 TGTGCCAGCAGCTTAGATAGGACTAGCGGCTCCTACGAGCAGTACTTC CASSLDRTSGSYEQYF
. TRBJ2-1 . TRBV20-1 TGCAGTGCTAGGAGTACCGTCCCTATCGGGATTAATGAGCAGTTCTTC CSARSTVPIGINEQFF
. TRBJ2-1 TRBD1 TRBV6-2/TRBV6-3 TGTGCCAGCAGATTACGGGACAGGGCCCAAAGGTTCACAAACAATGAGCAGTTCTTC CASRLRDRAQRFTNNEQFF
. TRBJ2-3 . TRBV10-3 TGTGCCATCATTGAGGGGGGTCAGAATGTGGCAGATACGCAGTATTTT CAIIEGGQNVADTQYF
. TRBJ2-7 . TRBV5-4 TGTGCCAGCAGCTTGGCCGAGACAGGAGGCTACGAGCAGTACTTC CASSLAETGGYEQYF
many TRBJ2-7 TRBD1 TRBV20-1 TGCAGTGCTAGTACAGGGGATGAAGAGGTCGAGCAGTACTTC CSASTGDEEVEQYF
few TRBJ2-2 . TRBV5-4 TGTGCCAGCAGCCGGAGAGACACCGGGGAGCTGTTTTTT CASSRRDTGELFF
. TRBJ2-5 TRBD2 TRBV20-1 TGCAGTGCTAAAAGCGGGGGGGTACAAGAGACCCAGTACTTC CSAKSGGVQETQYF
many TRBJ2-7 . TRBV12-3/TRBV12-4 TGTGCCAGCAGTCGGGCCCGAGGGACCTACGAGCAGTACTTC CASSRARGTYEQYF
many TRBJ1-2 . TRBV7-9 TGTGCCAGCAGCTTAGGGGCCCAAAGGTCCTCCGGCTACACCTTC CASSLGAQRSSGYTF
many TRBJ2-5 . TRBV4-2 TGTGCCAGCAGCCAAAAAACATGGGGGAGGGGGACGGAGACCCAGTACTTC CASSQKTWGRGTETQYF
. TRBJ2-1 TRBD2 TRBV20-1 TGCAGTGCTAGTTCCCCTAGCGGTCCGAACAATGAGCAGTTCTTC CSASSPSGPNNEQFF
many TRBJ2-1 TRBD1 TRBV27 TGTGCCAGCAGTTCCCGGCGGACAGGGGGTGACAATGAGCAGTTCTTC CASSSRRTGGDNEQFF